Each of the 21 T cell receptor beta chains below was sequenced from the same sample in a study of shared clonotypes between healthy human individuals. Produced via immunoSEQ multiplex PCR; TCRdb's table is partial and in-frame only. The table shows more than 1 million clones, with more than 75% occurring only once. The sample taken for sequencing was memory CD4+ T cells from PBMCs. Regarding subset: CD45RA-negative fraction. The receptors originated from a man younger than 30 in good health. Some clones in this sample may be carry-over from other donors' samples.

The chain is built from TRBV5-1 and TRBJ1-1; D is perhaps TRBD1 (5 bases). V shed 0 bases and J shed 4 bases, with 7 bases lying between them. CDR3 length: 13 residues. CDR1 is SGHRS and CDR2 is YFSETQ in the germline V gene. The CDR3 protein is CASSLDRFTEAFF. CDR3 coding DNA: TGCGCCAGCAGCTTGGACAGGTTCACTGAAGCTTTCTTT.

The V call is TRBV28, the J call TRBJ2-7; D remains ambiguous. Between the trimmed V and J ends, which lost 4 bases and 2 bases, there was a span of 18 bases. The CDR3 sequence is 16 residues long. Germline V gene lookup returns CDR1 MDHEN and CDR2 SYDVKM. The DNA of the CDR3 is TGTGCCAGCAGTTCAATCGGACGGATCTCCACCTACGAGCAGTACTTC. Protein: CASSSIGRISTYEQYF.

The gene calls are TRBV6-4 and TRBJ2-3; D is perhaps TRBD1 (6 bases). Trimming pared 4 bases from V and 3 bases from J, leaving 11 bases between. The CDR3 extends over 14 amino acids. Germline loops: CDR1 MRHNA, CDR2 SNTAGT. Written as DNA, the CDR3 is TGTGCCAGCAGTGGGAACAGGGAAACAGATACGCAGTATTTT. It translates to CASSGNRETDTQYF.

This clone was found once. The chain has TRBV20-1 and TRBJ2-5, with D perhaps being TRBD1 or TRBD2 (5 bases each). The CDR3 is 11 residues long. Looked up from germline, CDR1 is DFQATT and CDR2 is SNEGSKA (reference sequence). The V gene lost 4 bases and the J gene lost 7 bases, with 10 bases spanning the gap. The DNA for the CDR3 is TGCAGTGCTACACAGAGGGGGACCCAGTACTTC. Residues: CSATQRGTQYF.

The genes are TRBV10-3 and TRBJ2-3; unclear D gene. The CDR3 runs to 11 residues. From germline, CDR1 is ENHRY and CDR2 SYGVKD. With 7 bases removed from V and 2 bases from J, the gap between germline ends came to 4 bases. In nucleotides, the CDR3 is TGTGCCATCACAGACACAGATACGCAGTATTTT. The encoded protein is CAITDTDTQYF.

This clone was seen just once. The rearrangement joins TRBV11-2 to TRBJ2-3; a possible D gene is TRBD2 (5 bases). V was clipped by 5 bases and J by 4 bases, with 13 bases between them. Per the germline V gene, CDR1 is SGHAT and CDR2 is FQNNGV. This CDR3 is 14 amino acids long. The CDR3 spells CASSPRAGPDTQYF. The CDR3 nucleotides read TGTGCCAGCAGCCCCCGGGCGGGCCCAGATACGCAGTATTTT.

This clone was recorded once. The rearrangement joins TRBV11-2 to TRBJ1-2; maybe TRBD1 (6 bases). Germline loops: CDR1 SGHAT, CDR2 FQNNGV. The CDR3 contains 13 residues. Trimming took off 5 bases at V and 2 bases at J, with 9 bases between the two ends. CDR3 coding DNA: TGTGCCAGCAGCACAGGGTGGAACTATGGCTACACCTTC. Protein sequence: CASSTGWNYGYTF.

The chain couples TRBV7-9 to TRBJ1-3, with 9 bases lining up with TRBD1. Germline CDR1 and CDR2: SEHNR and FQNEAQ (reference sequence). Losses at the gene ends were 1 base for V and 1 base for J; bases not matched to a gene: 2. The CDR3 runs 16 residues. CDR3 nucleotides: TGTGCCAGCAGCTTAGGGGGGACAGGGTCTGGAAACACCATATATTTT. It translates to CASSLGGTGSGNTIYF.

The chain couples TRBV15 to TRBJ2-7, with TRBD2 matching over 7 bases. The CDR3 runs 14 residues. The germline CDR1 and CDR2 sequences are LNHNV and YYDKDF (reference sequence). Trimming removed 0 bases from V and 3 bases from J; junction bases left unmatched: 2. The CDR3 coding sequence is TGTGCCACCAGCAGAGAAGGACTAGTCTACGAGCAGTACTTC. It codes for CATSREGLVYEQYF.

This chain connects TRBV6-6 to TRBJ2-7; D uncertain. V lost 0 bases, J lost 0 bases, and 9 bases lay in between. Germline V gene sequence: CDR1 MNHNY, CDR2 SVGAGI (reference sequence). CDR3 length: 15 amino acids. The CDR3 loop reads CASSYSSELSYEQYF. The CDR3 region has the DNA TGTGCCAGCAGTTACTCGTCGGAGCTCTCCTACGAGCAGTACTTC.

V and J are TRBV5-4 and TRBJ2-3; no definite D call. The CDR3 is 15 amino acids. Between the trimmed V and J ends, which lost 3 bases and 2 bases, there was a span of 13 bases. The germline V gene has CDR1 SGHNT and CDR2 YYREEE (reference sequence). In DNA, the CDR3 is TGTGCCAGCAGCTCCTACGAGTGGAACACAGATACGCAGTATTTT. It encodes CASSSYEWNTDTQYF.

Concerning this clone itself: The sample holds other DNA sequences that translate to the same CDR3. The chain links TRBV7-9 to TRBJ2-3, with D perhaps assigned TRBD1 or TRBD2 (5 bases each). The V end was cut by 5 bases, the J end by 2 bases, with 14 bases between. Germline CDR1 SEHNR, CDR2 FQNEAQ (reference sequence). This CDR3 contains 15 residues. The CDR3 protein is CASSPGTGNTDTQYF. In DNA form, the CDR3 reads TGTGCCAGCAGCCCAGGGACGGGAAACACAGATACGCAGTATTTT. The full variable domain, with the rest looked up from reference TRBV7-9 and TRBJ2-3, is DTGVSQNPRHKITKRGQNVTFRCDPISEHNRLYWYRQTLGQGPEFLTYFQNEAQLEKSRLLSDRFSAERPKGSFSTLEIQRTEQGDSAMYLCASSPGTGNTDTQYFGPGTRLTVL.

This chain links TRBV10-3 with TRBJ2-3; 11 nucleotides agree with TRBD1. This CDR3 contains 15 residues. Trimming took 2 bases from V and 4 from J; bases not matched to a gene: 2. Per the germline V gene, CDR1 is ENHRY and CDR2 is SYGVKD. The CDR3 sequence is CAISEGQGAADTQYF. The CDR3 DNA reads as TGTGCCATCAGTGAGGGACAGGGGGCGGCAGATACGCAGTATTTT.

A remark on this clone: Germline is not matched at one junction end, which may reflect a read error. The chain links TRBV7-3 to TRBJ1-3; 7 bases are shared with TRBD1. Germline V gene data show CDR1 as SGHTA and CDR2 as FQGTGA. The length of the CDR3 is 14 residues. DNA of the CDR3: TGTGCCAGCAGCATAACAGGGGCTGGAAACACCATATATTTT. Its protein is CASSITGAGNTIYF.

This chain joins TRBV5-1 and TRBJ1-2; the D is unclear. Trimming removed 3 bases from V and 2 bases from J, with 17 bases in between. The CDR3 runs to 16 residues. CDR1 and CDR2 from the germline V gene are SGHRS and YFSETQ. CDR3 in amino acids: CASSSDARRQNYGYTF. Here the CDR3 DNA reads TGCGCCAGCAGCTCCGATGCGAGGCGGCAAAACTATGGCTACACCTTC.

This chain connects TRBV2 to TRBJ2-5; 7 bases line up with TRBD2. CDR1 SNHLY and CDR2 FYNNEI come from the germline V gene. V lost 5 bases and J lost 5; bases outside the gene matches: 11. The length of the CDR3 is 15 residues. In DNA form, the CDR3 reads TGTGCCAGCAGTCTAGGCGCGGGAGTGGCTGAGACCCAGTACTTC. Encoded protein: CASSLGAGVAETQYF.

The chain couples TRBV11-3 to TRBJ1-3; no firm D call. Germline assignment: CDR1 SGHNT and CDR2 YENEEA. This CDR3 comprises 14 residues. V shed 5 bases and J shed 6 bases, with 14 bases lying between them. This CDR3 reads CASSRDALENTIYF. CDR3 nucleotides: TGTGCCAGCAGCAGAGATGCCCTCGAAAACACCATATATTTT.

V usage is TRBV10-3 and J usage is TRBJ2-7, with D perhaps TRBD1 or TRBD2 (5 bases each). The germline V gene has CDR1 ENHRY and CDR2 SYGVKD. The CDR3 covers 15 residues. Trimming took 0 bases from V and 7 from J, leaving 16 bases between them. CDR3 nucleotide sequence: TGTGCCATCAGTGAGTCGGGGGAAGAGGGTAGAGAGCAGTACTTC. This encodes CAISESGEEGREQYF.

This rearrangement joins TRBV28 to TRBJ2-6; D perhaps matches TRBD1 (6 bases). CDR1 MDHEN and CDR2 SYDVKM come from the germline V gene. The CDR3 length is 19 residues. Trimming took off 5 bases at V and 3 bases at J, with 23 bases between the two ends. CDR3 bases: TGTGCCAGCAGTAACGGACAGTGGGGCAGGCAAGATGGGGCCAACGTCCTGACTTTC. Translating it yields CASSNGQWGRQDGANVLTF. Combining the CDR3 with reference TRBV28 and TRBJ2-6 gives the whole variable domain DVKVTQSSRYLVKRTGEKVFLECVQDMDHENMFWYRQDPGLGLRLIYFSYDVKMKEKGDIPEGYSVSREKKERFSLILESASTNQTSMYLCASSNGQWGRQDGANVLTFGAGSRLTVL.

A few counts support this clone. This chain links TRBV10-3 with TRBJ1-2; D is unclear. CDR1 is ENHRY, CDR2 SYGVKD, per germline. This CDR3 has 15 residues. V lost 5 bases and J lost 8, with 21 bases in between. DNA for the CDR3: TGTGCCATCAGTCGACACAACACGGAGTTTCGGGGCTACACCTTC. Amino acids: CAISRHNTEFRGYTF.

There are a few counts of this clone. The J gene is TRBJ2-7, the V gene TRBV1; TRBD2 is taken as the D call from the table, unchecked against the DNA. TRBV1 is labeled a pseudogene. The CDR3 contains 18 residues. The CDR3 coding sequence is TGCACCAGCAGCTCCAGGCCCCCAACTAGTTTGTTGCTCTACGAGCAGTACTTC. Translation: CTSSSRPPTSLLLYEQYF.